Listed here are 26 T cell receptor beta chains from one sample, sequenced in a study of T cell responses to AZD1222 COVID-19 vaccine (dated by TCRdb to about 2021). To prepare the library, the immunoSEQ multiplex PCR assay was applied. Here the immuneACCESS table is served through TCRdb, limited to in-frame sequences with V and J called. Missing clones are a known gap in these copies; in checked studies unresolved V genes cover under half, and the rest lacks a known reason. This sample is represented by tens of thousands of clones; around 87% of them were singletons. Roughly 12% of the sample lies in the top ten. The time point label of this sample denotes: about 28 days (+/-7) after the second vaccine dose. The sample in question was peripheral blood, obtained 28 days after the second AZD1222 dose. All receptors come from an adult who received the AZD1222 COVID-19 vaccine.

The chain recombines TRBV7-2 with TRBJ1-2, with D perhaps matching TRBD1 (5 bases). Germline CDR1 and CDR2: SGHTA and FQGNSA. The CDR3 is made up of 14 amino acids. The ends were cut back, 1 base at V and 4 bases at J, with 10 bases in the middle. CDR3 DNA: TGTGCCAGCAGCTTAGTTGGGGCCAGCTATGGCTACACCTTC. This sequence encodes CASSLVGASYGYTF.

This chain joins TRBV24-1 and TRBJ2-2, with D maybe TRBD2 (5 bases). V shed 9 bases and J shed 2 bases, with 12 bases lying between them. CDR3 length equals 14 residues. CDR1 and CDR2 from the germline V gene are KGHDR and SFDVKD. The CDR3 is CATSGGFNTGELFF. In nucleotides, the CDR3 is TGTGCCACCTCTGGCGGGTTTAACACCGGGGAGCTGTTTTTT.

This CDR3 reads CASRTLGGPLSYEQYF. In DNA form, the CDR3 reads TGTGCCAGCAGGACCCTTGGGGGGCCGCTATCCTACGAGCAGTACTTC. The chain recombines TRBV28 with TRBJ2-7; D is perhaps TRBD1 or TRBD2 (6 bases each). V lost 6 bases to trimming and J lost 1 base, with 19 bases between them. This CDR3 spans 16 amino acids. Germline CDR1 is MDHEN and CDR2 is SYDVKM.

The gene calls are TRBV6-5 and TRBJ1-6; D gene uncertain. V was cut by 4 bases and J by 6 bases, with 7 bases left in between. The CDR3 spans 13 residues. Germline V gene lookup returns CDR1 MNHEY and CDR2 SVGAGI. The CDR3 DNA sequence: TGTGCCAGCAGTTCCAACCTTAATTCACCCCTCCACTTT. Amino acid sequence: CASSSNLNSPLHF.

This chain links TRBV5-1 with TRBJ1-2; 8 bases match TRBD1. The junction had 12 bases not matched to a gene; V was cut back by 6 bases and J by 8 bases. The CDR3 sequence is 14 residues long. CDR1 is SGHRS and CDR2 is YFSETQ in the germline V gene. CDR3 loop: CASNPDREYFGYTF. The CDR3, as DNA: TGCGCCAGCAACCCGGACAGGGAGTATTTCGGCTACACCTTC.

The chain employs TRBV7-2 and TRBJ1-1, with 11 bases fitting TRBD1. J lost 4 bases, V lost 4 bases, and 5 bases had no gene match. Germline V gene sequence: CDR1 SGHTA, CDR2 FQGNSA. This CDR3 is 15 amino acids long. CDR3 amino acids: CASSSRTGGITEAFF. As DNA, the CDR3 is TGTGCCAGCAGCTCACGGACAGGGGGCATCACTGAAGCTTTCTTT.

This chain links TRBV4-1 with TRBJ1-5; 8 bases map to TRBD1. V lost 0 bases to trimming and J lost 5 bases; unmatched junction nucleotides: 9. Germline CDR1 reads MGHRA; CDR2 reads YSYEKL. The CDR3 has 17 amino acids. In DNA, the CDR3 is TGCGCCAGCAGCCAAGATCTAGGGACAGGCATTTATCAGCCCCAGCATTTT. As protein: CASSQDLGTGIYQPQHF.

V and J are TRBV4-1 and TRBJ2-7; 8 bases line up with TRBD1. The V segment lost 3 bases and the J segment 6 bases; nucleotides outside the gene matches: 10. The CDR3 totals 15 residues. CDR1 and CDR2 from the germline V gene are MGHRA and YSYEKL. The CDR3 spells CASSHQIDRGGEQYF. The DNA for the CDR3 is TGCGCCAGCAGCCATCAAATCGACAGGGGCGGCGAGCAGTACTTC.

The chain employs TRBV12-2 and TRBJ2-1; TRBD2, the table's D call, was not compared with the DNA. TRBV12-2 is designated a pseudogene. This CDR3 is built from 15 residues. The CDR3 DNA reads TGTGCAAGTCGCCCGGGACTAGCGGTATACAATGAGCAGTTCTTC. Its protein is CASRPGLAVYNEQFF.

This clone was counted ten times or more. The rearrangement uses TRBV15 and TRBJ2-1; D not resolved. V was cut by 0 bases and J by 4 bases, with 10 bases left in between. Looked up from germline, CDR1 is LNHNV and CDR2 is YYDKDF (reference sequence). There are 15 residues in the CDR3. The CDR3 DNA reads TGTGCCACCAGCAGAGATGATACAGTTTACAATGAGCAGTTCTTC. It specifies CATSRDDTVYNEQFF.

CDR3 nucleotide sequence: TGTGCCAGCAAGCCGGCGGCAGGGACAAGGACGGGCTACACCTTC. Its translation: CASKPAAGTRTGYTF. The rearrangement links TRBV6-5 to TRBJ1-2; maybe TRBD1 (6 bases). From germline, CDR1 is MNHEY and CDR2 SVGAGI. The V end was cut by 7 bases, the J end by 8 bases, with 23 bases between. The CDR3 is 15 residues long.

The chain links TRBV5-1 to TRBJ2-5; TRBD1 is a possible D gene (6 bases). CDR1 SGHRS and CDR2 YFSETQ come from the germline V gene. This CDR3 region has 16 residues. Between the trimmed V and J ends, which lost 4 bases and 3 bases, there was a span of 19 bases. The CDR3 spells CASSHPPGAGEETQYF. CDR3 nucleotides: TGCGCCAGCAGCCACCCCCCTGGGGCAGGGGAAGAGACCCAGTACTTC.

The chain is built from TRBV5-1 and TRBJ2-2; D gene uncertain. Germline V gives CDR1 SGHRS, CDR2 YFSETQ. The CDR3 is made up of 16 amino acids. V was cut by 4 bases and J by 0 bases, with 13 bases left in between. The CDR3 spells CASSPGGGSNTGELFF. DNA for the CDR3: TGCGCCAGCAGCCCCGGCGGCGGATCGAACACCGGGGAGCTGTTTTTT.

V usage is TRBV3-1 (or the pseudogene TRBV3-2) and J usage is TRBJ1-2; TRBD1 is a possible D gene (5 bases). The CDR3 is made up of 13 amino acids. The V and J ends lost 4 bases and 4 bases respectively, with 10 bases between them. Germline V lookup: CDR1 LGHDT, CDR2 YNNKEL (reference sequence). In DNA form, the CDR3 reads TGTGCCAGCAGCCCGGGACTGAGCTATGGCTACACCTTC. Translating gives CASSPGLSYGYTF.

The chain carries TRBV30 and TRBJ1-2; 9 bases match TRBD1. Germline V gene sequence: CDR1 GTSNPN, CDR2 SVGIG (reference sequence). This CDR3 spans 14 amino acids. The junction had 2 bases not matched to a gene; V was cut back by 3 bases and J by 0 bases. The CDR3 nucleotides read TGTGCCTGGAGCCGACAGGGGGCTAACTATGGCTACACCTTC. Translating gives CAWSRQGANYGYTF. The variable domain in full, with the rest retrieved from reference TRBV30 and TRBJ1-2, is SQTIHQWPATLVQPVGSPLSLECTVEGTSNPNLYWYRQAAGRGLQLLFYSVGIGQISSEVPQNLSASRPQDRQFILSSKKLLLSDSGFYLCAWSRQGANYGYTFGSGTRLTVV.

The chain uses TRBV9 and TRBJ1-2; unclear D gene. Trimming left V 1 base short and J 4 bases short, with 17 bases between. Germline V CDR1 and CDR2: SGDLS, YYNGEE. This CDR3 has 16 amino acids. CDR3 amino acids: CASSVSSEPIPYGYTF. The CDR3 nucleotides are TGTGCCAGCAGCGTATCCTCAGAGCCCATCCCCTATGGCTACACCTTC.

The chain couples TRBV27 to TRBJ2-7, with TRBD1 matching 11 bases. V lost 4 bases, J lost 4 bases, and 6 bases stayed unmatched. The germline CDR1 and CDR2 sequences are MNHEY and SMNVEV (reference sequence). CDR3 length: 15 amino acids. The CDR3 sequence: CASSWGGTGGYEQYF. The CDR3 DNA reads TGTGCCAGCAGTTGGGGCGGGACAGGGGGGTACGAGCAGTACTTC.

The chain couples TRBV9 to TRBJ2-5, with 7 bases that match TRBD2. The trim removed 3 bases at V and 5 bases at J, leaving 1 base unmatched. The V gene's germline CDR1 is SGDLS and CDR2 YYNGEE. The CDR3 length is 12 residues. In DNA form, the CDR3 reads TGTGCCAGCAGCGAGGGAGGGGAGACCCAGTACTTC. It is translated as CASSEGGETQYF. The whole variable domain, remainder taken from reference TRBV9 and TRBJ2-5, is DSGVTQTPKHLITATGQRVTLRCSPRSGDLSVYWYQQSLDQGLQFLIQYYNGEERAKGNILERFSAQQFPDLHSELNLSSLELGDSALYFCASSEGGETQYFGPGTRLLVL.

The V gene is TRBV3-1 (or the pseudogene TRBV3-2), the J gene TRBJ2-7; D possibly corresponds to TRBD2 (5 bases). This CDR3 spans 17 amino acids. Germline V gene lookup returns CDR1 LGHDT and CDR2 YNNKEL (reference sequence). Trimming shortened V by 2 bases and J by 7 bases, and 24 bases separated the two germline ends. This CDR3 is CASSQLPAIARAGEQYF. The CDR3 DNA sequence: TGTGCCAGCAGCCAACTCCCTGCAATAGCGCGCGCGGGTGAGCAGTACTTC.

In this sample, this clone turned up once. The V gene is TRBV4-2, the J gene TRBJ2-3; 10 positions agree with TRBD2. V gave up 1 base and J gave up 2 bases; unmatched junction bases: 6. CDR1 is LGHNA and CDR2 is YNFKEQ in the germline V gene. The CDR3 is made up of 17 amino acids. CDR3 DNA sequence: TGTGCCAGCAGCCAAGGTGTTAGCGGGGGGAACACAGATACGCAGTATTTT. This gives the protein CASSQGVSGGNTDTQYF.

The chain links TRBV15 to TRBJ1-2, with 7 positions matching TRBD1. The V segment lost 0 bases and the J segment 5 bases; nucleotides outside the gene matches: 6. The germline gives CDR1 LNHNV, CDR2 YYDKDF (reference sequence). CDR3 length: 15 amino acids. The CDR3 is CATSRDLTGNYGYTF. CDR3 nucleotides: TGTGCCACCAGCAGAGATCTGACAGGGAATTATGGCTACACCTTC.

A few counts support this clone. The chain couples TRBV5-1 to TRBJ2-2, with 10 bases matching TRBD2. The CDR3 is 16 amino acids. J gave up 1 base and V 4 bases, and 4 bases lay outside the gene matches. Germline V gene lookup returns CDR1 SGHRS and CDR2 YFSETQ. CDR3 sequence reads: CASSPRTSGNTGELFF. CDR3 in DNA: TGCGCCAGCAGCCCCCGGACTAGCGGGAACACCGGGGAGCTGTTTTTT.

The chain carries TRBV2 and TRBJ1-5, with D perhaps matching TRBD1 (5 bases). This CDR3 spans 15 amino acids. V lost 6 bases to trimming and J lost 4 bases, with 16 bases between them. Per the germline V gene, CDR1 is SNHLY and CDR2 is FYNNEI. The CDR3 DNA reads TGTGCCAGCAGCGTTGACAGTAAGGTGAATCAGCCCCAGCATTTT. It translates to CASSVDSKVNQPQHF.

V is TRBV4-3 and J is TRBJ1-5; no clear D gene. The V end was cut by 5 bases, the J end by 3 bases, with 8 bases between. This CDR3 spans 13 amino acids. Germline V lookup: CDR1 LGHNA, CDR2 YSLEER. The DNA of the CDR3 is TGCGCCAGCAGCTACACCGTCAATCAGCCCCAGCATTTT. This translates into CASSYTVNQPQHF.

The rearrangement joins TRBV28 to TRBJ1-3; no definite D call. The CDR3 length is 15 residues. V gave up 5 bases and J gave up 2 bases, with 13 bases separating them. Germline lookup yields CDR1 MDHEN and CDR2 SYDVKM. The CDR3 DNA sequence: TGTGCCAGCAGTGCCCCGCACGACCCTGGAAACACCATATATTTT. It is translated as CASSAPHDPGNTIYF.

V is TRBV2 and J is TRBJ2-7; D may be TRBD2 (5 bases). V lost 7 bases and J 1 base, leaving 8 bases between the germline ends. The germline V gene has CDR1 SNHLY and CDR2 FYNNEI. The CDR3 is 12 residues long. CDR3 DNA: TGTGCCAGCACGAGGGTTTCCTACGAGCAGTACTTC. As protein: CASTRVSYEQYF.